This T cell receptor beta chain was recorded in a study of T cell repertoires in cytomegalovirus infection. This clonotype was observed a few times. MiXCR, applied by TCRdb to the reads, yields one record per CDR3 protein. The table records about 260,000 distinct CDR3 sequences, over 8% of them present only once. This CDR3 spans 11 amino acids. With 1 base removed from V and 3 bases from J, the gap between germline ends came to 4 bases. Germline V CDR1 and CDR2: DFQATT, SNEGSKA (reference sequence). The receptor's source is a human donor in good health (CMV status not recorded). Some clones in this sample may be carry-over from other donors' samples. The chain carries TRBV20-1 and TRBJ2-7; the D is unclear. Sequenced material: PBMCs. For the CDR3, the DNA is TGCAGTGCTAGAGCCCTCTACGAGCAGTACTTC. Translating it yields CSARALYEQYF.